This T cell receptor (beta chain) emerged from a study of cytomegalovirus exposure and HLA in healthy donors. Whole-study results and caveats: Presence/absence analyses assumed roughly uniform sequencing depth across donors. Accurate predictions that matched the HLA-A and HLA-B alleles of most subjects were reportedly made from TCR beta sequences.

CDR1 is MNHEY, CDR2 SVGAGI, per germline. V gave up 7 bases and J gave up 3 bases, with 14 bases separating them. The CDR3 has 14 amino acids. Comment on this clone: Its antigen is undetermined.

Use of 60 Vbeta and 13 Jbeta primers characterized the PCR. Here immunoSEQ multiplex PCR was the method, and the copy in TCRdb shows in-frame clones only, minus some. This repertoire shows 100,000 or so clones, about 77% found once; its top ten account for over 4%. Every donor was a healthy person donating bone marrow. This rearrangement joins TRBV6-5 to TRBJ2-3; tentatively, D is TRBD2 (6 bases). The sequenced sample was PBMCs. This TCR was recovered from a young woman in good health and CMV-seropositive. CDR3 sequence (DNA): TGTGCCAGCATCAGTCGCGGGATGACAGATACGCAGTATTTT. Protein sequence: CASISRGMTDTQYF.